This TCR beta chain was captured in a study of blood T cell repertoires in COVID-19. As for the study in general: From the United States, Italy and Spain came samples of acute and convalescent COVID-19.

Assay: immunoSEQ multiplex PCR; the TCRdb copy retains only in-frame clones and omits some. This sample has tens of thousands of clones; around 87% occur once, and the top ten carry 35% to 50%. Germline V gene lookup returns CDR1 MDHEN and CDR2 SYDVKM. This CDR3 has 15 residues. V lost 6 bases and J lost 4; bases outside the gene matches: 8. The rearrangement links TRBV28 to TRBJ2-3; 9 positions agree with TRBD1. The TCR was taken from a human donor in a cohort sampled during active COVID-19. The sequencing sample was made of peripheral blood. The CDR3 reads CASSLGGQGADTQYF. The CDR3 DNA reads TGTGCCAGCAGCTTGGGGGGACAGGGTGCAGATACGCAGTATTTT.